This T cell receptor beta chain originates from a study of shared clonotypes between healthy human individuals. Study-level findings and limits: Sampling included only blood; tissue repertoires likely differ. Clonotypes which were not shared had lower generation probabilities than clonotypes that all four donors shared. Large depth notwithstanding, sorted-subset sequencing proved incomplete by rarefaction.

The V gene's germline CDR1 is SGHVS and CDR2 FNYEAQ. V gave up 5 bases and J gave up 10 bases, with 9 bases separating them. The CDR3 covers 11 residues. Data came from immunoSEQ multiplex PCR; TCRdb stores just in-frame clones and leaves some out. The sample lists approximately 95,000 clones, about 68% occurring once. This clone came up many times. No antigen is known for it. Sequenced material: memory CD8+ T cells sorted from blood. As to subset: CD45RO+ cells pooled with CCR7-negative TemRA cells. This TCR was sampled from a man aged 25 to 45 in good health. The rearrangement links TRBV7-6 to TRBJ2-1; no clear D gene. DNA of the CDR3: TGTGCCAGCAGCCCCGGTTACGAGCAGTTCTTC. This translates into CASSPGYEQFF.